These T cell receptor beta chains were read from a single sample in a study of T cell responses to AZD1222 COVID-19 vaccine. Measured with immunoSEQ multiplex PCR; TCRdb has only the in-frame clones, and not every one. The table includes about 50,000 clones, approximately 85% detected once. Specimen: peripheral blood, collected on day 0 of MenACWY control vaccination. Source of these receptors: an adult in good health. Both conserved end residues are part of each CDR3. The D gene is left open where the match is weak. Clone size is stated in some rows and not others, as once, few, many or a class when expanded.

clone_size	v_call	d_call	j_call	cdr3_aa	cdr3_nt
.	TRBV4-2	TRBD2	TRBJ2-2	CASSQDRTSGSDWNTGELFF	TGTGCCAGCAGCCAAGATCGGACTAGCGGGAGCGATTGGAACACCGGGGAGCTGTTTTTT
.	TRBV19	TRBD1	TRBJ2-3	CASRDRAGGDTQYF	TGTGCCAGCAGAGACAGGGCTGGGGGAGATACGCAGTATTTT
.	TRBV15	.	TRBJ2-7	CATSRGGGPYEQYF	TGTGCCACCAGCAGAGGAGGGGGACCCTACGAGCAGTACTTC
once	TRBV5-1	.	TRBJ2-6	CASSLAGGLSGANVLTF	TGCGCCAGCAGCTTGGCTGGGGGCCTCTCTGGGGCCAACGTCCTGACTTTC
.	TRBV27	.	TRBJ1-1	CASSKEQQVRAFF	TGTGCCAGCAGTAAAGAGCAGCAGGTACGAGCTTTCTTT
once	TRBV18	.	TRBJ2-2	CASSLTRETTRNTGELFF	TGTGCCAGCTCACTTACGAGGGAGACCACCCGGAACACCGGGGAGCTGTTTTTT
.	TRBV4-1	.	TRBJ1-4	CASSQANRSRGKLFF	TGCGCCAGCAGCCAAGCTAACAGGTCCCGAGGAAAACTGTTTTTT
few	TRBV7-6	.	TRBJ1-6	CASSPLQSSYNSPLHF	TGTGCCAGCAGCCCCCTACAGAGCTCCTATAATTCACCCCTCCACTTT
.	TRBV19	.	TRBJ1-4	CASRRGSTNEKLFF	TGTGCCAGTAGACGGGGTTCGACTAATGAAAAACTGTTTTTT
.	TRBV6-5	.	TRBJ1-5	CASSYGKGGSNQPQHF	TGTGCCAGCAGTTACGGAAAGGGGGGAAGCAATCAGCCCCAGCATTTT
.	TRBV7-9	TRBD1	TRBJ1-3	CASSPNGQGAVAGNTIYF	TGTGCCAGCAGCCCAAACGGACAGGGGGCCGTTGCTGGAAACACCATATATTTT
few	TRBV15	TRBD1	TRBJ1-5	CATSRDATGDQPQHF	TGTGCCACCAGCAGAGATGCAACAGGGGATCAGCCCCAGCATTTT
.	TRBV4-2	.	TRBJ2-2	CASSYETNTGELFF	TGTGCCAGCAGTTACGAAACGAACACCGGGGAGCTGTTTTTT
.	TRBV3-1/TRBV3-2	.	TRBJ2-4	CASSLTGTPIQYF	TGTGCCAGCAGCCTAACCGGGACCCCCATTCAGTACTTC
.	TRBV5-1	TRBD1	TRBJ1-3	CASSADRGSVGNTIYF	TGCGCCAGCAGCGCGGACAGGGGGTCGGTCGGAAACACCATATATTTT
.	TRBV29-1	.	TRBJ2-5	CSVKQELETQYF	TGCAGCGTTAAACAGGAGTTAGAGACCCAGTACTTC
.	TRBV5-5	.	TRBJ2-7	CASIFADGSYEQYF	TGTGCCAGCATTTTTGCGGACGGCTCCTACGAGCAGTACTTC
few	TRBV6-2/TRBV6-3	.	TRBJ2-1	CASSYLNRAHEQFF	TGTGCCAGCAGTTACTTAAACAGGGCCCATGAGCAGTTCTTC
.	TRBV7-2	TRBD2	TRBJ2-3	CASSLRGTSGSTPDTQYF	TGTGCCAGCAGCTTACGGGGGACTAGCGGGAGTACGCCAGATACGCAGTATTTT
.	TRBV20-1	.	TRBJ1-2	CSARDEAANTF	TGCAGTGCTAGAGATGAGGCCGCCAACACCTTC
.	TRBV2	TRBD1	TRBJ2-2	CASSRQGQGELFF	TGTGCCAGCAGTCGACAGGGGCAAGGGGAGCTGTTTTTT
.	TRBV14	TRBD2	TRBJ2-1	CASSPRLAGYYNEQFF	TGTGCCAGCAGCCCGCGACTAGCGGGATACTACAATGAGCAGTTCTTC
.	TRBV19	.	TRBJ2-2	CASSPGHNTGELFF	TGTGCCAGTAGCCCTGGACATAACACCGGGGAGCTGTTTTTT
.	TRBV28	.	TRBJ2-1	CASSLGYREEFF	TGTGCCAGCAGTTTAGGATACAGGGAGGAGTTCTTC
.	TRBV29-1	TRBD2	TRBJ2-1	CSVEGPGTSGSYNEQFF	TGCAGCGTTGAAGGACCCGGGACTAGCGGGAGCTACAATGAGCAGTTCTTC
.	TRBV27	.	TRBJ1-1	CASSLGTTLGTEAFF	TGTGCCAGCAGCTTGGGGACTACGCTCGGTACTGAAGCTTTCTTT
.	TRBV28	.	TRBJ1-5	CASNLGQYNQPQHF	TGTGCCAGCAACCTCGGACAGTACAATCAGCCCCAGCATTTT
.	TRBV6-5	TRBD1	TRBJ2-7	CASGRTGYEQYF	TGTGCCAGCGGTAGGACAGGGTACGAGCAGTACTTC
once	TRBV3-1/TRBV3-2	.	TRBJ1-6	CASSQSQAPLHF	TGTGCCAGCAGCCAGTCGCAAGCACCCCTCCACTTT
.	TRBV19	.	TRBJ2-1	CASSIAGTWTYNEQFF	TGTGCCAGTAGTATAGCGGGGACATGGACCTACAATGAGCAGTTCTTC
.	TRBV27	TRBD1	TRBJ1-2	CASSANGARQGVYGYTF	TGTGCCAGCAGTGCAAACGGGGCGCGACAGGGGGTCTATGGCTACACCTTC
.	TRBV10-3	.	TRBJ1-1	CAISVTVSTEAFF	TGTGCCATCAGTGTTACAGTGAGCACTGAAGCTTTCTTT
.	TRBV19	TRBD2	TRBJ2-1	CASSMGLAGPYNEQFF	TGTGCCAGTAGTATGGGACTAGCGGGGCCCTACAATGAGCAGTTCTTC
few	TRBV19	.	TRBJ1-1	CASSIAGLNTEAFF	TGTGCCAGTAGTATAGCGGGACTGAACACTGAAGCTTTCTTT
.	TRBV5-8	.	TRBJ2-7	CASSSDMKREQYF	TGTGCCAGCAGCTCCGATATGAAGCGGGAGCAGTACTTC